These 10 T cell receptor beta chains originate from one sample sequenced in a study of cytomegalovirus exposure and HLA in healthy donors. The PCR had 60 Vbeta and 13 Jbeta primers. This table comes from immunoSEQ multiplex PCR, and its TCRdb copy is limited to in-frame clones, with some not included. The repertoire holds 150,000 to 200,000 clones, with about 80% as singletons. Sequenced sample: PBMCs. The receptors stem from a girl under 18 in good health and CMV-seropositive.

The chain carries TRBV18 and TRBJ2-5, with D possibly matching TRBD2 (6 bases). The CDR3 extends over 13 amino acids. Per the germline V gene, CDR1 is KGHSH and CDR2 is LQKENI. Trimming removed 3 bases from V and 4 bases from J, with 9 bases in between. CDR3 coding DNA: TGTGCCAGCTCACCCCGGGGGAGAGAGACCCAGTACTTC. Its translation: CASSPRGRETQYF.

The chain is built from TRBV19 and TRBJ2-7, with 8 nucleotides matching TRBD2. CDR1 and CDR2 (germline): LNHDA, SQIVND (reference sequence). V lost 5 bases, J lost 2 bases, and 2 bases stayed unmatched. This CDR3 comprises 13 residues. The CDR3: CASSPAGAYEQYF. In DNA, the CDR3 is TGTGCCAGTAGTCCAGCGGGAGCCTACGAGCAGTACTTC.

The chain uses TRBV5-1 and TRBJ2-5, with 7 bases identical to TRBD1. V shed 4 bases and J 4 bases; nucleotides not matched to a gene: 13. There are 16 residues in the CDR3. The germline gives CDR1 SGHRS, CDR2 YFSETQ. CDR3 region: CASSRSGTAGTETQYF. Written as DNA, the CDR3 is TGCGCCAGCAGCCGTTCCGGGACAGCCGGCACAGAGACCCAGTACTTC.

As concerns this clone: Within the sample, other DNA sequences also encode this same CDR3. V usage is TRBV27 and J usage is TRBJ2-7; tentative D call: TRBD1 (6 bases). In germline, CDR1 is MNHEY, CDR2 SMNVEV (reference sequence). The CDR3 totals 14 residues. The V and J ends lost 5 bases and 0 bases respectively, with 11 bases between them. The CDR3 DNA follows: TGTGCCAGCAGTCTCACAGGGAGCTCCTACGAGCAGTACTTC. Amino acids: CASSLTGSSYEQYF.

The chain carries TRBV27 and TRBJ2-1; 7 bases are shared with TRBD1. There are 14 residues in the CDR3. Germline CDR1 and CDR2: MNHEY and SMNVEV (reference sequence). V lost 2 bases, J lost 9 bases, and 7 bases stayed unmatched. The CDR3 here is CASSLPGTDGEQFF. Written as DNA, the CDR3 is TGTGCCAGCAGTTTACCCGGGACAGACGGTGAGCAGTTCTTC.

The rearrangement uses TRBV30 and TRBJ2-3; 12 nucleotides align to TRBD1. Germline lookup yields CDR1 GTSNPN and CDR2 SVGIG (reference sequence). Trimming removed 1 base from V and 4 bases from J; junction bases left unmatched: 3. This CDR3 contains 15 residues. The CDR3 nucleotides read TGTGCCTGGAGTGCCGGGACAGGGGGCGCAGATACGCAGTATTTT. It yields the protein CAWSAGTGGADTQYF. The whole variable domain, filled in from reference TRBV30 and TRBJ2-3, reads SQTIHQWPATLVQPVGSPLSLECTVEGTSNPNLYWYRQAAGRGLQLLFYSVGIGQISSEVPQNLSASRPQDRQFILSSKKLLLSDSGFYLCAWSAGTGGADTQYFGPGTRLTVL.

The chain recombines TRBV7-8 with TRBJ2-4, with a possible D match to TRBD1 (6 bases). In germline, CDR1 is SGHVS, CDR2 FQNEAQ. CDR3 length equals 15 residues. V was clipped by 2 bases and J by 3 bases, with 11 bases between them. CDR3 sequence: CASSLWGLVKNIQYF. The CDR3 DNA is TGTGCCAGCAGCTTATGGGGGCTCGTCAAAAACATTCAGTACTTC.

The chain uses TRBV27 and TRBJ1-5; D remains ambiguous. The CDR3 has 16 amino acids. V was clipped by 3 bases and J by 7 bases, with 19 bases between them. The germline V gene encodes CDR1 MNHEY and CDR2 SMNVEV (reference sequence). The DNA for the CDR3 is TGTGCCAGCAGTTTCGGCGGTACGATCCCCCCCCAGCCCCAGCATTTT. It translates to CASSFGGTIPPQPQHF.

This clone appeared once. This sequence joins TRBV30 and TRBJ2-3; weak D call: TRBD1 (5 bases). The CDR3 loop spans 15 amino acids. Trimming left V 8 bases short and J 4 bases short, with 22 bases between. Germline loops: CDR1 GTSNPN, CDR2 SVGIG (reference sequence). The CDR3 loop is CAGPQMMGPPDTQYF. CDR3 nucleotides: TGTGCCGGACCCCAGATGATGGGGCCCCCAGATACGCAGTATTTT.

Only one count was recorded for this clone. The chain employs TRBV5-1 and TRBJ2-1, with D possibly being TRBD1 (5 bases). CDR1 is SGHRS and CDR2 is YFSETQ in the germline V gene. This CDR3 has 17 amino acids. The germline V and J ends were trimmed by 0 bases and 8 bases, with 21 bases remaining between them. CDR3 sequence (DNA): TGCGCCAGCAGCTTGGACCGTCAAAGGGGCCACCGGGATGAGCAGTTCTTC. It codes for CASSLDRQRGHRDEQFF.